This T cell receptor (beta chain) is from a study of T cells expressing NK-cell markers. TCR beta cDNA was generated via 5'RACE template switching incorporating UMIs. Using the 5' RACE reads, TCRdb records one entry per CDR3 protein without DNA. Its listing shows approximately 440,000 distinct CDR3 sequences. Study results and caveats: No clear determination of HCMV specificity was made for expanded NKG2C+ T cell clones.

In germline, CDR1 is DFQATT, CDR2 SNEGSKA (reference sequence). There are 14 residues in the CDR3. For this clonotype: Its specificity is not known.

The receptor was derived from a woman aged 45-59 years in good health. Sequences were obtained from blood T cells: a sorted CD56 or NKG2C T cell subset, CD4+ or CD8+ T cells, or bulk PBMC T cells (not recorded which). This chain joins TRBV20-1 and TRBJ1-4. This CDR3 reads CSARYRGLGEKLFF.